This T cell receptor (beta chain) appears in the sequencing data of a study of control samples from healthy donors and cancer patients. Sequencing used immunoSEQ multiplex PCR; TCRdb keeps in-frame clones, though not all of them. This sample has about 84,000 clones; 65% to 90% occur once, and the top ten carry 9.5% to 13%. Source material: PBMCs. The sequence derives from a man in his 60s with head and neck cancer.

For the CDR3, the DNA is TGTGCCAGCAGTGTAAGGGAACGTTCGGTGACCCAGTACTTC. This gives the protein CASSVRERSVTQYF. This chain uses TRBV27 with TRBJ2-5; no firm D call. The V gene's germline CDR1 is MNHEY and CDR2 SMNVEV (reference sequence). The CDR3 extends over 14 amino acids. Trimming left V 5 bases short and J 7 bases short, with 17 bases between.